These 25 T cell receptor beta chains originate from one sample sequenced in a study of blood T cell repertoires in COVID-19. TCRdb's table, derived via immunoSEQ multiplex PCR, lists solely in-frame clones and lacks some. Here the sample spans a few hundred thousand clones, approximately 91% being singletons. Sequenced: peripheral blood. The receptors derive from a woman aged 55 to 70 with acute or convalescent COVID-19.

The chain uses TRBV10-3 and TRBJ2-1; 8 nucleotides agree with TRBD1. Germline loops: CDR1 ENHRY, CDR2 SYGVKD. The V segment lost 2 bases and the J segment 2 bases; nucleotides outside the gene matches: 5. This CDR3 is built from 16 residues. In DNA, the CDR3 is TGTGCCATCAGTGAGAAGGGGGACAGGCCCTACAATGAGCAGTTCTTC. It specifies CAISEKGDRPYNEQFF.

The CDR3, as DNA: TGTGCCAGCAGGGGACAGAACACCGGGGAGCTGTTTTTT. This encodes CASRGQNTGELFF. The chain recombines TRBV2 with TRBJ2-2; D is possibly TRBD1 (6 bases). V dropped 6 bases and J dropped 1 base, with 6 bases sitting between them. Germline V gene sequence: CDR1 SNHLY, CDR2 FYNNEI. This CDR3 comprises 13 residues.

The gene calls are TRBV25-1 and TRBJ1-5; the match to TRBD1 covers 7 bases. Germline V gene lookup returns CDR1 MGHDK and CDR2 SYGVNS. The CDR3 covers 14 residues. After removal of 5 bases from V and 2 bases from J, the junction contained 3 bases not matched to a gene. CDR3 coding DNA: TGTGCCAGCAGTCAAACAGGGGGCAATCAGCCCCAGCATTTT. Protein sequence: CASSQTGGNQPQHF. The variable domain in full, with the rest retrieved from reference TRBV25-1 and TRBJ1-5, is EADIYQTPRYLVIGTGKKITLECSQTMGHDKMYWYQQDPGMELHLIHYSYGVNSTEKGDLSSESTVSRIRTEHFPLTLESARPSHTSQYLCASSQTGGNQPQHFGDGTRLSIL.

This sequence joins TRBV6-1 and TRBJ1-5; D unclear. The germline CDR1 and CDR2 sequences are MNHNS and SASEGT. V gave up 1 base and J gave up 3 bases, with 7 bases separating them. The CDR3 is made up of 14 amino acids. The chain's CDR3 is CASSEDTINQPQHF. CDR3 in DNA: TGTGCCAGCAGTGAAGACACCATCAATCAGCCCCAGCATTTT.

V and J are TRBV6-2 or TRBV6-3 and TRBJ2-3; TRBD2 agrees at 8 bases. Germline V gene data show CDR1 as MNHEY and CDR2 as SVGEGT. V gave up 6 bases and J gave up 1 base; unmatched junction bases: 9. This CDR3 has 16 amino acids. CDR3 sequence: CASSPGAGGRTDTQYF. The CDR3 coding sequence is TGTGCCAGCAGCCCTGGGGCGGGAGGCCGCACAGATACGCAGTATTTT.

This rearrangement joins TRBV19 to TRBJ1-5; the match to TRBD1 covers 7 bases. With V trimmed by 5 bases and J by 5 bases, 6 bases remained unmatched. This CDR3 is built from 14 residues. Germline-derived CDR1 and CDR2 are LNHDA and SQIVND (reference sequence). The CDR3 DNA follows: TGTGCCAGTAGTCCGGGACAGTCCTATCAGCCCCAGCATTTT. Protein: CASSPGQSYQPQHF.

V gene TRBV29-1 combines with J gene TRBJ2-2, with 8 bases matching TRBD1. The trim removed 1 base at V and 5 bases at J, leaving 12 bases unmatched. Germline CDR1 reads SQVTM; CDR2 reads ANQGSEA. CDR3 length: 17 residues. CDR3: CSVEGGGAGGRTGELFF. For the CDR3, the DNA is TGCAGCGTTGAAGGCGGAGGGGCAGGGGGCCGAACCGGGGAGCTGTTTTTT.

The chain uses TRBV6-6 and TRBJ1-1; 8 bases match TRBD1. This CDR3 is built from 14 residues. Germline V CDR1 and CDR2: MNHNY, SVGAGI (reference sequence). V dropped 5 bases and J dropped 1; count of bases not matched to a gene: 3. The CDR3 region has the DNA TGTGCCAGCAGTCAAGACAGGGGGAACACTGAAGCTTTCTTT. Its protein is CASSQDRGNTEAFF.

This clone was seen at least ten times. This chain joins TRBV5-1 and TRBJ1-5; 7 bases match TRBD1. Germline CDR1 and CDR2: SGHRS and YFSETQ. The CDR3 has 15 amino acids. V shed 4 bases, J shed 0 bases, and the junction held 4 bases outside the gene matches. The CDR3 nucleotides read TGCGCCAGCAGCCCGCAGGGGGATAGCAATCAGCCCCAGCATTTT. It yields the protein CASSPQGDSNQPQHF.

The rearrangement links TRBV7-3 to TRBJ2-5; 7 positions agree with TRBD1. CDR1 and CDR2 from the germline V gene are SGHTA and FQGTGA. This CDR3 is built from 13 residues. Trimming at V came to 6 bases and at J to 4 bases, leaving 5 bases not matched to a gene. In nucleotides, the CDR3 is TGTGCCAGCAGTCGACAGGGCGGAGAGACCCAGTACTTC. It specifies CASSRQGGETQYF.

V is TRBV28 and J is TRBJ2-7; TRBD1 matches 7 bases. The CDR3 spans 12 residues. Germline assignment: CDR1 MDHEN and CDR2 SYDVKM. The J segment lost 5 bases and the V segment lost 3 bases, leaving 1 base of the junction unmatched. The CDR3 region is CASSFDRDEQYF. CDR3 coding DNA: TGTGCCAGCAGTTTCGACAGGGACGAGCAGTACTTC.

This clone was observed a few times. The rearrangement links TRBV12-5 to TRBJ2-7, with TRBD2 matching over 11 bases. The trim removed 1 base at V and 4 bases at J, leaving 6 bases unmatched. The CDR3 has 16 amino acids. Per the germline V gene, CDR1 is LGHNT and CDR2 is FRNRAP. The CDR3: CASGLASGLAVYEQYF. The CDR3 nucleotides read TGTGCTAGTGGTTTGGCATCGGGACTAGCGGTATACGAGCAGTACTTC. The whole variable domain, remainder taken from reference TRBV12-5 and TRBJ2-7, is DARVTQTPRHKVTEMGQEVTMRCQPILGHNTVFWYRQTMMQGLELLAYFRNRAPLDDSGMPKDRFSAEMPDATLATLKIQPSEPRDSAVYFCASGLASGLAVYEQYFGPGTRLTVT.

In its sample, this clone was seen once. J is TRBJ2-3 and V is TRBV18; the match to TRBD2 covers 8 bases. This CDR3 contains 16 residues. In germline, CDR1 is KGHSH, CDR2 LQKENI. V dropped 1 base and J dropped 4; count of bases not matched to a gene: 7. CDR3 protein: CASSPLREGRSDTQYF. In DNA form, the CDR3 reads TGTGCCAGCTCACCACTCCGGGAGGGCCGTTCAGATACGCAGTATTTT.

The chain recombines TRBV7-2 with TRBJ2-7; D call uncertain. The CDR3 consists of 13 residues. The V end was cut by 5 bases, the J end by 0 bases, with 8 bases between. Germline V gene data show CDR1 as SGHTA and CDR2 as FQGNSA. The CDR3 sequence: CASSRQGSYEQYF. The CDR3 region has the DNA TGTGCCAGCAGCCGACAAGGCTCCTACGAGCAGTACTTC.

The chain employs TRBV5-1 and TRBJ1-1; D gene uncertain. Trimming removed 1 base from V and 1 base from J, with 8 bases in between. Germline loops: CDR1 SGHRS, CDR2 YFSETQ. The CDR3 consists of 14 residues. CDR3 coding DNA: TGCGCCAGCAGCTTGCTAGTTCCGAACACTGAAGCTTTCTTT. Translating it yields CASSLLVPNTEAFF.

The rearrangement joins TRBV7-6 to TRBJ2-2, with 12 bases aligning to TRBD1. Germline assignment: CDR1 SGHVS and CDR2 FNYEAQ. This CDR3 region has 17 residues. The junction had 3 bases not matched to a gene; V was cut back by 4 bases and J by 0 bases. CDR3 residues: CASSSGTGGANTGELFF. As DNA, the CDR3 is TGTGCCAGCAGCTCCGGGACAGGGGGCGCGAACACCGGGGAGCTGTTTTTT.

The rearrangement uses TRBV3-1 (or the pseudogene TRBV3-2) and TRBJ1-2; 11 bases align to TRBD1. V shed 4 bases and J 4 bases; nucleotides not matched to a gene: 11. The germline CDR1 and CDR2 sequences are LGHDT and YNNKEL (reference sequence). The CDR3 totals 17 residues. The CDR3 nucleotides are TGTGCCAGCAGCCCTCGCGGGACAGGGGGTTGGGGCTATGGCTACACCTTC. Translating gives CASSPRGTGGWGYGYTF.

The J gene is TRBJ1-6, the V gene TRBV14; no firm D call. The CDR3 consists of 16 residues. Per the germline V gene, CDR1 is SGHDN and CDR2 is FVKESK. The V end was cut by 3 bases, the J end by 0 bases, with 9 bases between. The CDR3: CASSHHRVSYNSPLHF. DNA of the CDR3: TGTGCCAGCAGCCACCACAGAGTCTCCTATAATTCACCCCTCCACTTT. Complete variable domain (other parts from reference TRBV14 and TRBJ1-6): EAGVTQFPSHSVIEKGQTVTLRCDPISGHDNLYWYRRVMGKEIKFLLHFVKESKQDESGMPNNRFLAERTGGTYSTLKVQPAELEDSGVYFCASSHHRVSYNSPLHFGNGTRLTVT.

V usage is TRBV5-4 and J usage is TRBJ1-4; perhaps TRBD1 as D (6 bases). This CDR3 comprises 13 residues. Per germline, CDR1 SGHNT and CDR2 YYREEE (reference sequence). Trimming left V 4 bases short and J 8 bases short, with 12 bases between. The CDR3, as DNA: TGTGCCAGCAGCGGAGGGGGGGAAGAAAAACTGTTTTTT. Translating it yields CASSGGGEEKLFF. The full variable domain, its missing parts supplied by reference TRBV5-4 and TRBJ1-4, is ETGVTQSPTHLIKTRGQQVTLRCSSQSGHNTVSWYQQALGQGPQFIFQYYREEENGRGNFPPRFSGLQFPNYSSELNVNALELDDSALYLCASSGGGEEKLFFGSGTQLSVL.

This sequence joins TRBV18 and TRBJ2-7, with D possibly matching TRBD1 (6 bases). The ends were cut back, 2 bases at V and 3 bases at J, with 11 bases in the middle. Per germline, CDR1 KGHSH and CDR2 LQKENI. There are 14 residues in the CDR3. CDR3 loop: CASSPGIQGYEQYF. CDR3 DNA: TGTGCCAGCTCACCAGGAATACAGGGCTACGAGCAGTACTTC.

The J gene is TRBJ2-5, the V gene TRBV6-5; 7 nucleotides agree with TRBD1. The CDR3 runs 15 residues. The germline CDR1 and CDR2 sequences are MNHEY and SVGAGI. V shed 0 bases, J shed 0 bases, and the junction held 1 base outside the gene matches. The CDR3 here is CASSYSTGNQETQYF. CDR3 nucleotide sequence: TGTGCCAGCAGTTACTCGACAGGGAACCAAGAGACCCAGTACTTC.

The CDR3 nucleotides read TGCGCCAGCAGCCGAATTACGGAGAGCTCCTACAATGAGCAGTTCTTC. Protein product: CASSRITESSYNEQFF. The chain employs TRBV5-1 and TRBJ2-1; D unresolved. From germline, CDR1 is SGHRS and CDR2 YFSETQ. CDR3 length: 16 residues. Trimming cost V 4 bases and J 0 bases, with 14 bases left between them.

The chain recombines TRBV3-1 (or the pseudogene TRBV3-2) with TRBJ2-2; 10 bases are shared with TRBD2. This CDR3 is 16 amino acids long. Per germline, CDR1 LGHDT and CDR2 YNNKEL (reference sequence). With 5 bases clipped from V and 7 bases from J, the junction kept 10 bases outside the gene matches. CDR3 sequence reads: CASSYSVAGGIGELFF. The CDR3 DNA is TGTGCCAGCAGCTACTCCGTAGCGGGAGGAATCGGGGAGCTGTTTTTT.

The J gene is TRBJ2-7, the V gene TRBV28; D unresolved. Trimming took off 3 bases at V and 4 bases at J, with 7 bases between the two ends. This CDR3 is 12 amino acids long. Germline V lookup: CDR1 MDHEN, CDR2 SYDVKM. The CDR3 loop is CASSLPQYEQYF. The CDR3 DNA follows: TGTGCCAGCAGTTTGCCCCAGTACGAGCAGTACTTC.

To note about this clone: Other nucleotide sequences from this sample produce the same CDR3. The chain has TRBV9 and TRBJ1-5; 9 bases line up with TRBD1. The CDR3 sequence is 14 residues long. Germline CDR1 reads SGDLS; CDR2 reads YYNGEE. J lost 5 bases, V lost 3 bases, and 3 bases had no gene match. The CDR3 DNA is TGTGCCAGCAGCGCCGGGACAGGGCATCAGCCCCAGCATTTT. It yields the protein CASSAGTGHQPQHF.